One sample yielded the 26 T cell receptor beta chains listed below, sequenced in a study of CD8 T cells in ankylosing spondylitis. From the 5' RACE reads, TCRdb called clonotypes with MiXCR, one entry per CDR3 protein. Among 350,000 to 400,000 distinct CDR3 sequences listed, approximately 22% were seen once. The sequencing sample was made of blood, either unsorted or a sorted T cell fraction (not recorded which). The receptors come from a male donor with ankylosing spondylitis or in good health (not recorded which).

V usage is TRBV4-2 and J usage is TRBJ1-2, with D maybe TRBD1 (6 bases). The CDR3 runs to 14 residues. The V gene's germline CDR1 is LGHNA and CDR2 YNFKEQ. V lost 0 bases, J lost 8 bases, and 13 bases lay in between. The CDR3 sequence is CASSQDVGGLGYTF. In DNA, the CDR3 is TGTGCCAGCAGCCAAGATGTAGGGGGTTTGGGCTACACCTTC.

The CDR3 is CASSLGPYSGNTIYF. The CDR3 bases are TGTGCCAGCAGCCTAGGCCCGTACTCTGGAAACACCATATATTTT. This chain joins TRBV6-1 and TRBJ1-3; D not certain. The CDR3 is made up of 15 amino acids. Trimming took 6 bases from V and 0 from J, leaving 12 bases between them. Germline CDR1 reads MNHNS; CDR2 reads SASEGT.

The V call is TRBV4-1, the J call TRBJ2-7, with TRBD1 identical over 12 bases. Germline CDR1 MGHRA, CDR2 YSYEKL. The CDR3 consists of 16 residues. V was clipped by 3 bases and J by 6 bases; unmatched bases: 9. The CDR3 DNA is TGCGCCAGCAGCCACAGCCGGGACAGGGGGCCGAGCGAGCAGTACTTC. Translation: CASSHSRDRGPSEQYF.

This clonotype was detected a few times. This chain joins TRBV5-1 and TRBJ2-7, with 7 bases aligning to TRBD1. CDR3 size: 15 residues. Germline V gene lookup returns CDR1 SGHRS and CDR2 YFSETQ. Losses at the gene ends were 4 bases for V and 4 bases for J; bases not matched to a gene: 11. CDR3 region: CASSPGQGTVYEQYF. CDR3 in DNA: TGCGCCAGCAGCCCCGGCCAGGGGACAGTATACGAGCAGTACTTC.

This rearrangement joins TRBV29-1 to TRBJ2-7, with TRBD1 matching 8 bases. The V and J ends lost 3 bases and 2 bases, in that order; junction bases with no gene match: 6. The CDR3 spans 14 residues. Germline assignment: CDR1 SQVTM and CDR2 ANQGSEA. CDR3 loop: CSVDSDRGPYEQYF. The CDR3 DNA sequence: TGCAGCGTTGACTCCGACAGGGGCCCCTACGAGCAGTACTTC.

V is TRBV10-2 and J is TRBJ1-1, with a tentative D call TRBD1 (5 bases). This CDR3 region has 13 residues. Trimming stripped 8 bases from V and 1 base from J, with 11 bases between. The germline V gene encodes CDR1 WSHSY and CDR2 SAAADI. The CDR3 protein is CASCSTANTEAFF. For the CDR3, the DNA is TGCGCCAGCTGTTCGACAGCGAACACTGAAGCTTTCTTT.

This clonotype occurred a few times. CDR3 region: CASSLAGTELRGETQYF. CDR3 in DNA: TGTGCCAGCAGTTTGGCTGGGACGGAGCTGCGGGGGGAGACCCAGTACTTC. The V gene is TRBV12-3 or TRBV12-4, the J gene TRBJ2-5; 7 bases match TRBD2. V lost 3 bases, J lost 5 bases, and 15 bases stayed unmatched. The CDR3 consists of 17 residues.

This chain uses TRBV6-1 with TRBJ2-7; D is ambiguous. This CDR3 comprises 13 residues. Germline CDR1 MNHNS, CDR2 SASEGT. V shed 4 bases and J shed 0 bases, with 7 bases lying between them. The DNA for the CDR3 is TGTGCCAGCAGTGGACCGAACTCCTACGAGCAGTACTTC. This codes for CASSGPNSYEQYF.

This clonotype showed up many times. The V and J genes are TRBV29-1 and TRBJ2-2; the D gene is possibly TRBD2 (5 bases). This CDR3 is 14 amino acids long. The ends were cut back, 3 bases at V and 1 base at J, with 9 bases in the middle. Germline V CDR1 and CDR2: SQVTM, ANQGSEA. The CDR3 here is CSVDWGENTGELFF. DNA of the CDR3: TGCAGCGTTGATTGGGGAGAGAACACCGGGGAGCTGTTTTTT.

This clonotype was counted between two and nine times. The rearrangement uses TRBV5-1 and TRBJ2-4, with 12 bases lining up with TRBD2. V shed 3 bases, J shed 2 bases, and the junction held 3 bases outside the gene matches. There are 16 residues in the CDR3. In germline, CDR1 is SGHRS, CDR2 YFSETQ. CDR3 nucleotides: TGCGCCAGCAGCTCCGGACTAGCGGGGACCAAAAACATTCAGTACTTC. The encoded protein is CASSSGLAGTKNIQYF.

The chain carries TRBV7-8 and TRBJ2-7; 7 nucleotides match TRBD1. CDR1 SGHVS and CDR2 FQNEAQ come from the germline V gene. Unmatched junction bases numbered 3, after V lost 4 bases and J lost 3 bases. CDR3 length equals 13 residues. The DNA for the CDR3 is TGTGCCAGCAGCTCGGGACAGTTCTACGAGCAGTACTTC. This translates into CASSSGQFYEQYF.

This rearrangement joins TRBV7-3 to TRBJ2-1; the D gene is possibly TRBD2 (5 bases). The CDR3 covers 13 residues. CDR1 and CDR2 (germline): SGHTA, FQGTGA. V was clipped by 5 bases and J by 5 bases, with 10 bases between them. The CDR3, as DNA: TGTGCCAGCAGCCCCGACTACAACAATGAGCAGTTCTTC. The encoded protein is CASSPDYNNEQFF.

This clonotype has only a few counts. The chain's CDR3 is CASSETRLGGYTF. The CDR3 nucleotides read TGTGCCAGCAGCGAGACCAGGTTGGGTGGCTACACCTTC. The V call is TRBV7-2, the J call TRBJ1-2; D remains unclear. This CDR3 is built from 13 residues. Germline-derived CDR1 and CDR2 are SGHTA and FQGNSA. V dropped 5 bases and J dropped 7 bases, with 14 bases sitting between them.

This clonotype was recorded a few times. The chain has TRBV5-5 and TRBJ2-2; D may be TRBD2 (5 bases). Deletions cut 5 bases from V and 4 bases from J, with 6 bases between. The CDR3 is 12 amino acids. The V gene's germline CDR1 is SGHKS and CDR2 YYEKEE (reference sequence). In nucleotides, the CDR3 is TGTGCCAGCAGGCGGGTCACCGGGGAGCTGTTTTTT. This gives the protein CASRRVTGELFF.

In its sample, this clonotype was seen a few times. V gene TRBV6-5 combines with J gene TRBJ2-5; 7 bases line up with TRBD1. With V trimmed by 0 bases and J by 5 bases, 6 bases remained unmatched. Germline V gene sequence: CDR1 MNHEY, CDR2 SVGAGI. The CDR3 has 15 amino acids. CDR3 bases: TGTGCCAGCAGTTACTCGACAGGGTTTTGGGAGACCCAGTACTTC. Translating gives CASSYSTGFWETQYF.

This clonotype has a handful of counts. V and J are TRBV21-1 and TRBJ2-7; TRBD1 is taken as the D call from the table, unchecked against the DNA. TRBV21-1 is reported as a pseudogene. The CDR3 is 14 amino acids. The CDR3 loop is CASALGQYFYEQYF. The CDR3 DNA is TGTGCCAGCGCCCTAGGACAGTATTTCTACGAGCAGTACTTC.

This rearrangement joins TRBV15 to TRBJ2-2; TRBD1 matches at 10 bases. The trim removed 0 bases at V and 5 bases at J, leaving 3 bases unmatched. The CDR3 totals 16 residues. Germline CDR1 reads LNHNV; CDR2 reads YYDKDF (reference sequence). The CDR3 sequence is CATSREGQGSTGELFF. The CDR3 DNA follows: TGTGCCACCAGCAGAGAGGGACAGGGGAGTACCGGGGAGCTGTTTTTT.

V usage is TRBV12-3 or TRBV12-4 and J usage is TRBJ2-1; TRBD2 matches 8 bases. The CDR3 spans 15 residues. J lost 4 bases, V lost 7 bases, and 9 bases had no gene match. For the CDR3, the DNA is TGTGCCAGCAACAACGGGGGGGGGCCTTACAATGAGCAGTTCTTC. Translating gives CASNNGGGPYNEQFF.

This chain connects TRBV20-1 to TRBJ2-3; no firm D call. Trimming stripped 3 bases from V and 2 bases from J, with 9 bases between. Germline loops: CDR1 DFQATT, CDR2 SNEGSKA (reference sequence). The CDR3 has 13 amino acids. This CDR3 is CSASFTSTDTQYF. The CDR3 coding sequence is TGCAGTGCTAGCTTTACCTCCACAGATACGCAGTATTTT.

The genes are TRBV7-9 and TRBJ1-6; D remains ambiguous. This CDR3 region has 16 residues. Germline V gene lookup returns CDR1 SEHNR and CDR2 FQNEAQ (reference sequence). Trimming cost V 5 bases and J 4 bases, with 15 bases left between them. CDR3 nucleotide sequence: TGTGCCAGCAGCGCGTTGGTGATTGGGTATAATTCACCCCTCCACTTT. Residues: CASSALVIGYNSPLHF.

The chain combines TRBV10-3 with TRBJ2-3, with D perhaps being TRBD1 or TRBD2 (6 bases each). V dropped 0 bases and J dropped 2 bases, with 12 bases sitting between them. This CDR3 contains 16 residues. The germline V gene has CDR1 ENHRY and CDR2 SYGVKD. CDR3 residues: CAISESGGPATDTQYF. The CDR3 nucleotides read TGTGCCATCAGTGAGTCTGGGGGGCCGGCCACAGATACGCAGTATTTT.

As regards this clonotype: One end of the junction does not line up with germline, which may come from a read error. As DNA, the CDR3 is TGTGCCAGCAGCTTAGACACAGGGAAGGTTACTCGCTACAACGAGCAGTTCTTC. Translating it yields CASSLDTGKVTRYNEQFF. The chain links TRBV11-1 to TRBJ2-1; TRBD1 might be the D (6 bases). CDR1 and CDR2 from the germline V gene are SGHAT and FQDESV (reference sequence). The CDR3 consists of 18 residues.

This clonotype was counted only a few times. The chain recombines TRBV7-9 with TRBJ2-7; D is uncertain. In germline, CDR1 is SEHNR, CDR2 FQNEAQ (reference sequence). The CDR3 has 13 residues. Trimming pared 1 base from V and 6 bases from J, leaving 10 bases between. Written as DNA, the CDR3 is TGTGCCAGCAGCTTAGAGGCAGTCTTCGAGCAGTACTTC. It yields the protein CASSLEAVFEQYF.

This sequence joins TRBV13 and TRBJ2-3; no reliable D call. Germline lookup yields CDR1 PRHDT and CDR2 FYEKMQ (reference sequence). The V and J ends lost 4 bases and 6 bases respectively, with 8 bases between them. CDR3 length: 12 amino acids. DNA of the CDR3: TGTGCCAGCAGCTCCTCCCAGGATACGCAGTATTTT. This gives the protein CASSSSQDTQYF.

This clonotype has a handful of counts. CDR3 region: CASSQSTNTQYF. DNA of the CDR3: TGCGCCAGCAGCCAATCCACGAATACGCAGTATTTT. This sequence joins TRBV4-1 and TRBJ2-3; no firm D call. Trimming pared 2 bases from V and 7 bases from J, leaving 7 bases between. Germline V gene lookup returns CDR1 MGHRA and CDR2 YSYEKL. CDR3 length equals 12 residues.

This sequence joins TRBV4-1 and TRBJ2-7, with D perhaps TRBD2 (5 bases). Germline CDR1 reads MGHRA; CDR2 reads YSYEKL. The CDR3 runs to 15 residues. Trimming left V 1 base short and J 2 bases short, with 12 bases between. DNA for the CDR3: TGCGCCAGCAGCCAAGGCCCTCTCGGGGCCTACGAGCAGTACTTC. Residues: CASSQGPLGAYEQYF.